A selection of T cell receptor beta chains follows, all from one sample in a study of blood T cell repertoires in COVID-19. Method: immunoSEQ multiplex PCR; TCRdb's copy keeps in-frame clones and lacks some. The table has 250,000 to 350,000 clones, about nine tenths seen once. Sequenced material: peripheral blood. These receptors were taken from a woman between 40 and 55 years old who had recovered from COVID-19. Both conserved end residues are part of each CDR3. D genes are given only for firm matches. Expanded clones are given a class, and other clones once, few, many or no size at all.

size	J	D	V	length	DNA	CDR3
.	TRBJ1-1	TRBD1	TRBV19	15	TGTGCCAGTAGTAGGTTACAGGGGGGGAACACTGAAGCTTTCTTT	CASSRLQGGNTEAFF
.	TRBJ1-2	TRBD1	TRBV3-1/TRBV3-2	16	TGTGCCAGCAGCCAAGATCGGACAGGGAGAAACTATGGCTACACCTTC	CASSQDRTGRNYGYTF
.	TRBJ2-5	TRBD2	TRBV27	15	TGTGCCAGCAGTTCTAGCGGGAGGGCCGGAGAGACCCAGTACTTC	CASSSSGRAGETQYF
few	TRBJ2-1	TRBD1	TRBV12-5	15	TGTGCTAGTGCCAGCTCCCGGGACAGGGACAATGAGCAGTTCTTC	CASASSRDRDNEQFF
.	TRBJ2-1	TRBD1	TRBV4-2	15	TGTGCCAGCAGCCAAGAATCGACAGGGGGCGGGGGTTGGTTCTTC	CASSQESTGGGGWFF
.	TRBJ1-1	TRBD1	TRBV9	13	TGTGCCAGCAGCGAAGGGGGCGCCGTTGAAGCTTTCTTT	CASSEGGAVEAFF
.	TRBJ2-7	.	TRBV11-2	16	TGTGCCAGCAGCTTAGAGGGGCGGACCAACTCCTACGAGCAGTACTTC	CASSLEGRTNSYEQYF
.	TRBJ2-5	.	TRBV3-1/TRBV3-2	13	TGTGCCAGCAGCCAAGGACTACAAGAGACCCAGTACTTC	CASSQGLQETQYF
.	TRBJ1-5	TRBD1	TRBV7-2	14	TGTGCCAGCAGCTGGGGACAGTTCAATCAGCCCCAGCATTTT	CASSWGQFNQPQHF
.	TRBJ1-3	TRBD1	TRBV2	14	TGTGCCAGCAGTGAAGGAGGGGGCGGTTACACCATATATTTT	CASSEGGGGYTIYF